The next 24 T cell receptor beta chains were all read from a single sample in a study of glioma-infiltrating T cells after dendritic cell vaccination. Generated by immunoSEQ multiplex PCR, the TCRdb table keeps only in-frame clones and is missing some. The data contain 55,000 to 75,000 clones, just under 85% of them singletons. Time point of the sample: after dendritic cell vaccination, including at tumor progression/relapse. Specimen: blood, collected after dendritic cell vaccination. Receptor source: a human donor with glioblastoma.

This chain joins TRBV5-8 and TRBJ2-7; 10 bases match TRBD1. The CDR3 contains 15 residues. V shed 5 bases and J 2 bases; nucleotides not matched to a gene: 7. The germline gives CDR1 SGHTS, CDR2 YDEGEE. The DNA for the CDR3 is TGTGCCAGCAGTATCCCGGGACAGGGGCCCTACGAGCAGTACTTC. Protein sequence: CASSIPGQGPYEQYF.

The V gene is TRBV27, the J gene TRBJ2-3; D possibly corresponds to TRBD2 (6 bases). There are 14 residues in the CDR3. Trimming removed 4 bases at V and 2 bases at J, with 10 bases between. From germline, CDR1 is MNHEY and CDR2 SMNVEV (reference sequence). The CDR3 nucleotides read TGTGCCAGCAGTTCCGGGGGATACACAGATACGCAGTATTTT. Translated, it gives CASSSGGYTDTQYF.

For the CDR3, the DNA is TGTGCCAGCAGTGAATACCAGGATAGCAATCAGCCCCAGCATTTT. Its protein is CASSEYQDSNQPQHF. This chain links TRBV6-1 with TRBJ1-5; D uncertain. CDR3 length: 15 amino acids. The germline V gene encodes CDR1 MNHNS and CDR2 SASEGT. V lost 2 bases and J 0 bases, leaving 8 bases between the germline ends.

The DNA of the CDR3 is TGCGCCAGCAACAACCGGGACTTAAGATACGAGCAGTACTTC. Translating gives CASNNRDLRYEQYF. The chain recombines TRBV10-2 with TRBJ2-7; D possibly corresponds to TRBD2 (6 bases). The V gene lost 7 bases and the J gene lost 4 bases, with 17 bases spanning the gap. The CDR3 is made up of 14 amino acids. In germline, CDR1 is WSHSY, CDR2 SAAADI.

The J gene is TRBJ1-5, the V gene TRBV11-2; 9 nucleotides align to TRBD1. V dropped 3 bases and J dropped 5; count of bases not matched to a gene: 5. The length of the CDR3 is 15 residues. Germline V CDR1 and CDR2: SGHAT, FQNNGV. The DNA for the CDR3 is TGTGCCAGCAGCTTGGGACAGGGTCGGCATCAGCCCCAGCATTTT. This encodes CASSLGQGRHQPQHF.

This chain connects TRBV7-2 to TRBJ2-3; 9 nucleotides align to TRBD1. The germline V gene has CDR1 SGHTA and CDR2 FQGNSA. This CDR3 is 16 amino acids long. V was clipped by 5 bases and J by 1 base; unmatched bases: 7. The CDR3 region has the DNA TGTGCCAGCAGCCATGACAGGGGGTTCGGCACAGATACGCAGTATTTT. This translates into CASSHDRGFGTDTQYF.

For the CDR3, the DNA is TGCGCCAGCAGTGAGACACCTAACACCGGGGAGCTGTTTTTT. It specifies CASSETPNTGELFF. V and J are TRBV10-1 and TRBJ2-2; D remains unclear. CDR1 is WNHNN, CDR2 SYGVQD, per germline (reference sequence). Between the trimmed V and J ends, which lost 2 bases and 2 bases, there was a span of 6 bases. The CDR3 is 14 amino acids.

The chain carries TRBV10-1 and TRBJ2-5; D possibly corresponds to TRBD2 (6 bases). Germline V CDR1 and CDR2: WNHNN, SYGVQD (reference sequence). The CDR3 loop spans 13 amino acids. V lost 6 bases and J 2 bases, leaving 10 bases between the germline ends. The CDR3 nucleotides read TGCGCCAGCAGCGATGGACTACAAGAGACCCAGTACTTC. This codes for CASSDGLQETQYF.

Points on this clone: Germline and junction disagree at one end, which may indicate a read error. Other nucleotide sequences in the sample specify the same CDR3. V gene TRBV30 combines with J gene TRBJ1-6, with 9 positions matching TRBD1. CDR1 and CDR2 (germline): GTSNPN, SVGIG (reference sequence). This CDR3 is 16 amino acids long. The CDR3, as DNA: TGTGCCTTGGGGACAGGGCCCGGCTCCTATAATTCCCCCCTCCACTTT. Protein: CALGTGPGSYNSPLHF.

The V call is TRBV6-5, the J call TRBJ1-1; D is ambiguous. This CDR3 is built from 14 residues. The germline CDR1 and CDR2 sequences are MNHEY and SVGAGI. V lost 7 bases to trimming and J lost 0 bases, with 12 bases between them. The CDR3 bases are TGTGCCAGCACCCCCGGGATTATGAACACTGAAGCTTTCTTT. It is translated as CASTPGIMNTEAFF.

This rearrangement joins TRBV6-5 to TRBJ1-6; D not resolved. In germline, CDR1 is MNHEY, CDR2 SVGAGI. The CDR3 runs 16 residues. V dropped 0 bases and J dropped 0 bases, with 6 bases sitting between them. This CDR3 is CASSYSGSSYNSPLHF. CDR3 nucleotides: TGTGCCAGCAGTTACTCCGGGAGCTCCTATAATTCACCCCTCCACTTT.

This clone showed up just once. One end of the junction is discordant with germline, which a read error may explain. The rearrangement links TRBV7-7 to TRBJ2-5; 7 bases are shared with TRBD2. The CDR3 is 15 residues long. The germline gives CDR1 SSHAT, CDR2 FNYEAQ (reference sequence). Written as DNA, the CDR3 is TGTGCTAGCAGCTTAAGCAGGGAAGCGGGGGAGACCCAGTACTTC. Protein sequence: CASSLSREAGETQYF.

This chain joins TRBV25-1 and TRBJ2-5; TRBD1 matches 8 bases. There are 14 residues in the CDR3. Trimming cost V 5 bases and J 5 bases; bases outside gene matches: 7. Germline V gene sequence: CDR1 MGHDK, CDR2 SYGVNS. The CDR3 region has the DNA TGTGCCAGCAGTTCAGGGGGCGAGGGGGAGACCCAGTACTTC. Translated, it gives CASSSGGEGETQYF.

This sequence joins TRBV7-8 and TRBJ1-5, with D perhaps TRBD1 (5 bases). Germline-derived CDR1 and CDR2 are SGHVS and FQNEAQ. The CDR3 spans 17 residues. V lost 5 bases to trimming and J lost 0 bases, with 17 bases between them. CDR3 DNA: TGTGCCAGCAGCAGGACAAGGGCAGCGTATAGCAATCAGCCCCAGCATTTT. This codes for CASSRTRAAYSNQPQHF.

The rearrangement joins TRBV5-1 to TRBJ2-5; D might be TRBD2 (5 bases). Matching the DNA end better, TRBJ2-7 makes the J call doubtful. CDR3 length: 11 residues. CDR1 and CDR2 from the germline V gene are SGHRS and YFSETQ. CDR3 DNA: TGCGCCAGCAGTCCGGGGTACGAGCAGTACTTC. Protein sequence: CASSPGYEQYF.

J is TRBJ1-6 and V is TRBV7-9; D is unresolved. This CDR3 is built from 13 residues. Trimming removed 7 bases at V and 8 bases at J, with 12 bases between. Germline CDR1 is SEHNR and CDR2 is FQNEAQ (reference sequence). The CDR3 protein is CASTPPGDSPLHF. The CDR3, as DNA: TGTGCCAGCACTCCTCCCGGGGATTCACCCCTCCACTTT.

The chain links TRBV7-2 to TRBJ1-2, with D maybe TRBD1 (5 bases). CDR1 and CDR2 from the germline V gene are SGHTA and FQGNSA. The V end was cut by 1 base, the J end by 8 bases, with 17 bases between. The CDR3 covers 15 residues. The CDR3 is CASSLGAGGVRGYTF. In DNA, the CDR3 is TGTGCCAGCAGCTTAGGGGCCGGGGGAGTTCGAGGCTACACCTTC.

Worth noting for this clone: One end of the junction varies from germline; a read error may be responsible. Other DNA sequences in this sample translate to the same CDR3. This chain joins TRBV4-1 and TRBJ2-7, with 8 nucleotides matching TRBD1. This CDR3 has 15 residues. CDR1 and CDR2 (germline): MGHRA, YSYEKL. Here the CDR3 DNA reads TGTGCCAGCAGCCAAGGACAGGGAATTTCCTACGAGCAGTACTTC. It codes for CASSQGQGISYEQYF.

The CDR3 bases are TGTGCCAGCTGTAGCGCTCCGCCACTATACGAGCAGTACTTC. Translated, it gives CASCSAPPLYEQYF. The chain employs TRBV6-1 and TRBJ2-7; TRBD2 is a possible D gene (5 bases). Germline V lookup: CDR1 MNHNS, CDR2 SASEGT. The germline V and J ends were trimmed by 8 bases and 4 bases, with 18 bases remaining between them. The CDR3 runs to 14 residues.

In this sample, this clone turned up once. The chain combines TRBV5-1 with TRBJ2-5; possible D gene TRBD2, 6 bases. The germline gives CDR1 SGHRS, CDR2 YFSETQ. Deletions cut 3 bases from V and 0 bases from J, with 15 bases between. The CDR3 is 16 residues long. The CDR3 coding sequence is TGCGCCAGCAGCTGGGGCGGGGTCCTGTACCAAGAGACCCAGTACTTC. This gives the protein CASSWGGVLYQETQYF.

The chain couples TRBV10-3 to TRBJ2-7; 7 bases match TRBD1. The germline gives CDR1 ENHRY, CDR2 SYGVKD. CDR3 length equals 12 residues. After removal of 7 bases from V and 5 bases from J, the junction contained 5 bases not matched to a gene. DNA for the CDR3: TGTGCCATCAACCGACAGGGACACGAGCAGTACTTC. It specifies CAINRQGHEQYF.

The rearrangement joins TRBV5-1 to TRBJ1-4; TRBD1 matches at 7 bases. Germline V gene lookup returns CDR1 SGHRS and CDR2 YFSETQ. The CDR3 totals 15 residues. V lost 4 bases, J lost 3 bases, and 6 bases stayed unmatched. The CDR3 region has the DNA TGCGCCAGCAGCCTAGCAGGGGGACCTAATGAAAAACTGTTTTTT. Amino acids: CASSLAGGPNEKLFF.

The V call is TRBV2, the J call TRBJ2-2, with TRBD1 matching 9 bases. The CDR3 contains 17 residues. Germline CDR1 is SNHLY and CDR2 is FYNNEI. The V gene end was trimmed by 6 bases and the J gene end by 4 bases; junction bases not matched to a gene: 12. The CDR3 is CASRKTGGGGGTGELFF. The CDR3 coding sequence is TGTGCCAGCAGGAAAACAGGGGGCGGAGGTGGCACCGGGGAGCTGTTTTTT. The complete variable domain, with remaining parts taken from reference TRBV2 and TRBJ2-2, reads EPEVTQTPSHQVTQMGQEVILRCVPISNHLYFYWYRQILGQKVEFLVSFYNNEISEKSEIFDDQFSVERPDGSNFTLKIRSTKLEDSAMYFCASRKTGGGGGTGELFFGEGSRLTVL.

The rearrangement uses TRBV11-2 and TRBJ1-4; a weak D match, TRBD1 (6 bases). CDR3 length: 15 amino acids. V dropped 5 bases and J dropped 5 bases, with 15 bases sitting between them. CDR1 is SGHAT, CDR2 FQNNGV, per germline. CDR3 protein: CASSKQQGPNEKLFF. DNA for the CDR3: TGTGCCAGCAGCAAGCAACAGGGACCCAATGAAAAACTGTTTTTT. Full variable domain (remainder filled in from reference TRBV11-2 and TRBJ1-4): EAGVAQSPRYKIIEKRQSVAFWCNPISGHATLYWYQQILGQGPKLLIQFQNNGVVDDSQLPKDRFSAERLKGVDSTLKIQPAKLEDSAVYLCASSKQQGPNEKLFFGSGTQLSVL.